This T cell receptor (beta chain) came from a study of graft-versus-host responses after intestinal transplantation. Both intraepithelial and lamina propria lymphocytes were released by processing graft tissue. Only in-frame clones appear in the TCRdb table, and some are missing; sequencing was by immunoSEQ multiplex PCR. The sample lists 15,000 to 20,000 clones; around 83% were seen once. The source was ileum tissue, collected 584 days after intestinal transplantation. This sequence was found in a human patient who received an intestinal transplant, so some T cells may come from the graft donor.

Here the CDR3 reads CASSGDGALQETQYF. Written as DNA, the CDR3 is TGCGCCAGCAGCGGAGACGGGGCTCTCCAAGAGACCCAGTACTTC. This chain links TRBV5-1 with TRBJ2-5; D assignment may be TRBD1 or TRBD2 (5 bases each). This CDR3 has 15 residues. The V end lost 4 bases, the J end lost 1 base, and 14 bases lay between the germline ends. The germline V gene encodes CDR1 SGHRS and CDR2 YFSETQ.